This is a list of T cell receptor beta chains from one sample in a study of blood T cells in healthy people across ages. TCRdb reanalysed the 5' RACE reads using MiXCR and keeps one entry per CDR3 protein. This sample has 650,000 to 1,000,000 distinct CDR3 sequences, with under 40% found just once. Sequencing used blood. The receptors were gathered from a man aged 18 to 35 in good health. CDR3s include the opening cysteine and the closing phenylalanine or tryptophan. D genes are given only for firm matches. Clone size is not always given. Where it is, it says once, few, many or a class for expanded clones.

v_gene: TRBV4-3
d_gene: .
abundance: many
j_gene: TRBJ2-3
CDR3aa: CASSQRTGSTDTQYF
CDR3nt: TGCGCCAGCAGCCAAAGGACGGGGTCCACAGATACGCAGTATTTT

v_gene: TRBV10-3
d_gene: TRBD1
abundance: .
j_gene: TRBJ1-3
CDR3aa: CAISEGQWASGNTIYF
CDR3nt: TGTGCCATCAGCGAGGGACAGTGGGCTTCTGGAAACACCATATATTTT

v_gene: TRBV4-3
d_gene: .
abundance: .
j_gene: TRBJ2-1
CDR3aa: CASSQDASSYNEQFF
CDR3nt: TGCGCCAGCAGCCAAGACGCGAGCTCCTACAATGAGCAGTTCTTC

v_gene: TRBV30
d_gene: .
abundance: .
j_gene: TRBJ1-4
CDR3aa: CAWRGAGKLFF
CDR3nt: TGTGCCTGGAGGGGGGCAGGAAAACTGTTTTTT

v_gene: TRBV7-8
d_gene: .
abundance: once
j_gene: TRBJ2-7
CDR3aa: CASSWLGDEQYF
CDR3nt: TGTGCCAGCAGCTGGCTAGGCGACGAGCAGTACTTC

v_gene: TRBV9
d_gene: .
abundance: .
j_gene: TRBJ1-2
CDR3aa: CASSPREGGYGHTF
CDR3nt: TGTGCCAGCAGCCCGCGGGAGGGCGGCTATGGCCACACCTTC

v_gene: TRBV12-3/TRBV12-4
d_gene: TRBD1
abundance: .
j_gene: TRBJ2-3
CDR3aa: CASSLDETGFFTDTQYF
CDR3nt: TGTGCCAGCAGTCTAGATGAGACAGGGTTCTTCACAGATACGCAGTATTTT

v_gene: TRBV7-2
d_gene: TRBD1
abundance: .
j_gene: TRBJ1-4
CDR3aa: CASSLGGQGSANEKLFF
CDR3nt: TGTGCCAGCAGCTTAGGGGGACAGGGCTCGGCTAATGAAAAACTGTTTTTT

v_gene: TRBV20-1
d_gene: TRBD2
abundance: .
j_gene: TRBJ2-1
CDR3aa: CSARDAGGGNNEQFF
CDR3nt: TGCAGTGCTAGAGATGCGGGGGGGGGAAACAATGAGCAGTTCTTC

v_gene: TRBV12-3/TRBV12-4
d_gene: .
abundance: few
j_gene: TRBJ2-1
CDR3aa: CASSFNGWATDEFF
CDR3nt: TGTGCCAGCAGTTTCAACGGCTGGGCTACTGATGAGTTCTTC

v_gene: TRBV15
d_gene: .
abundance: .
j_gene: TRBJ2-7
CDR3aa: CATSRGQRSVSYEQYF
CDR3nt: TGTGCCACCAGCAGAGGTCAAAGGTCGGTCTCCTACGAGCAGTACTTC

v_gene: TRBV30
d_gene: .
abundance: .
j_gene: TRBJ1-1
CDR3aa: CAWSVRRDTEAFF
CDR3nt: TGTGCCTGGAGTGTAAGAAGAGACACTGAAGCTTTCTTT

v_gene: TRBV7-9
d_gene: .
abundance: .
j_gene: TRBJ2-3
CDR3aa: CASSLPLDTQYF
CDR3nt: TGTGCCAGCAGCTTGCCATTAGATACGCAGTATTTT

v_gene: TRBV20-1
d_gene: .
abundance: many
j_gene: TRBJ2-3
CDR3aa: CSARIDTQYF
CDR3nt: TGCAGTGCCAGAATAGATACGCAGTATTTT

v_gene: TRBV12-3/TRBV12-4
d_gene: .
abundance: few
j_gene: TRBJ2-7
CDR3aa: CASSNPQGLSYEQYF
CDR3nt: TGTGCCAGCAGTAATCCCCAGGGACTCTCCTACGAGCAGTACTTC

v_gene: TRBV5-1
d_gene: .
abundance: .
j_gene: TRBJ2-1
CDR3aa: CASSLASFYNEQFF
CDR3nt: TGCGCCAGCAGCTTGGCGTCATTCTACAATGAGCAGTTCTTC

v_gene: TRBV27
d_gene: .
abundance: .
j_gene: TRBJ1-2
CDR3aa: CASSLNGFDVGYTF
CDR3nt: TGTGCCAGCAGTTTAAATGGGTTTGATGTCGGCTACACCTTC

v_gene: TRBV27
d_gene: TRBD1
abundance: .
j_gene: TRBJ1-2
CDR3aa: CASSLYSTGGNYGYTF
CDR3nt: TGTGCCAGCAGTTTATATTCAACAGGGGGGAACTATGGCTACACCTTC

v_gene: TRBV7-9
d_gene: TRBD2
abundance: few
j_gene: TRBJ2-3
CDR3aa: CASLAGADTQYF
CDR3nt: TGTGCCAGTCTAGCGGGAGCCGATACGCAGTATTTT

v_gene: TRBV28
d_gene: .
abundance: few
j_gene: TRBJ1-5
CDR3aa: CASSSPTGQPQHF
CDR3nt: TGTGCCAGCAGCTCCCCGACCGGCCAGCCCCAGCATTTT

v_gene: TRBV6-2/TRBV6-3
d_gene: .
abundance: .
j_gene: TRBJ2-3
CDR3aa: CASRNSGVDTQYF
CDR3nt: TGTGCCAGCAGGAACTCTGGGGTAGACACGCAGTATTTT

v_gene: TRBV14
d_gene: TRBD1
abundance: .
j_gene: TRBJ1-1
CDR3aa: CARTAGGKSGAFF
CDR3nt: TGTGCCAGAACCGCAGGGGGAAAATCGGGTGCTTTCTTT

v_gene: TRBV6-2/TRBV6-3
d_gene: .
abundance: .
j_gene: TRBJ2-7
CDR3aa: CASSPRGWPYEQYF
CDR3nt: TGTGCCAGCAGTCCCAGGGGTTGGCCCTACGAGCAGTACTTC

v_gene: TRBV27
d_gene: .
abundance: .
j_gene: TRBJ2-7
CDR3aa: CASSLSGSEQYF
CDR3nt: TGTGCCAGCAGTTTATCAGGTTCCGAGCAGTACTTC

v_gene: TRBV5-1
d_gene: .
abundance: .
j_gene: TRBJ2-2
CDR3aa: CASAPTANTGELFF
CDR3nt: TGCGCCAGCGCACCGACTGCGAACACCGGGGAGCTGTTTTTT

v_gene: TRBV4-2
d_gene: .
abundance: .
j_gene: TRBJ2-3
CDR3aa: CASSQEAGRGDAQYF
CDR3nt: TGTGCCAGCAGCCAAGAGGCAGGGCGAGGAGATGCGCAGTATTTT

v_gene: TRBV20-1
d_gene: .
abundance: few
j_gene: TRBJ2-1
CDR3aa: CSASGDSPNLFF
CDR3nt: TGCAGTGCTAGCGGAGACAGTCCTAATCTGTTCTTC

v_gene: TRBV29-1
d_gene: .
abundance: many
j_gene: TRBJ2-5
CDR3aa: CSVEAGVFQETQYF
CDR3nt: TGCAGCGTTGAGGCAGGGGTGTTCCAAGAGACCCAGTACTTC

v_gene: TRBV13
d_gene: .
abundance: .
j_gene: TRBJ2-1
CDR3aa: CASSFGKSYNEQFF
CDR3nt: TGTGCCAGCAGCTTCGGGAAATCCTACAATGAGCAGTTCTTC

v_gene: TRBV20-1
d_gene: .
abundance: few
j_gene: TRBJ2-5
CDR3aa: CSAEFSETQYF
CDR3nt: TGCAGTGCCGAATTTTCGGAGACCCAGTACTTC

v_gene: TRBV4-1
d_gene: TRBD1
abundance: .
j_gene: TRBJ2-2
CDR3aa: CASSQRTGGKLGFTGELFF
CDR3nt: TGCGCCAGCAGCCAAAGGACAGGGGGAAAGTTAGGGTTCACCGGGGAGCTGTTTTTT

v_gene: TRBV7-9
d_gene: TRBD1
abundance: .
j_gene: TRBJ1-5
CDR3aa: CACSTTGGEGQPQHF
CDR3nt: TGTGCCTGCAGCACGACAGGGGGCGAGGGTCAGCCCCAGCATTTT

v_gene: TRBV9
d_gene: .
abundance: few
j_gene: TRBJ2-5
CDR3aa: CASSIGGVQETQYF
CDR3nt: TGTGCCAGCAGCATCGGCGGGGTGCAAGAGACCCAGTACTTC

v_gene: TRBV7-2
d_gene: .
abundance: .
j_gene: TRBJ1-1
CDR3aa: CASSTQTENTEAFF
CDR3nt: TGTGCCAGCAGCACCCAGACAGAGAACACTGAAGCTTTCTTT

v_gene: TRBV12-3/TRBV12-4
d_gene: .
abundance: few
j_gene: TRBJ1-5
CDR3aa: CASSQFPPRGNQPQHF
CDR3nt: TGTGCCAGCAGTCAATTCCCCCCCCGAGGCAATCAGCCCCAGCATTTT